The clone carrying this T cell receptor beta chain was seen once. This CDR3 has 17 amino acids. Germline-derived CDR1 and CDR2 are SGHTA and FQGNSA. Losses at the gene ends were 5 bases for V and 6 bases for J; bases not matched to a gene: 15. This sample was taken from a study of shared clonotypes between healthy human individuals. Data came from immunoSEQ multiplex PCR; TCRdb stores just in-frame clones and leaves some out. Counted here are 2 million to 3 million clones, around 94% occurring once; the ten biggest clones make up about 0.13%. The sample taken for sequencing was naive CD4+ T cells sorted from blood. Subset specified: CD45RA+ positively selected. The chain joins TRBV7-2 to TRBJ2-1; 8 bases map to TRBD2. The sequence was collected from a man between 18 and 29 years old in good health. In DNA, the CDR3 is TGTGCCAGCAGCCTGTGGACTAGCCCTCCGCCTCGCAATGAGCAGTTCTTC. This gives the protein CASSLWTSPPPRNEQFF.